The clone carrying this T cell receptor (beta chain) was counted a single time. This record comes from a study of glioma-infiltrating T cells after dendritic cell vaccination. Study summary: Autologous tumor lysate was loaded overnight onto monocyte-derived dendritic cells grown 6 to 7 days with IL-4 and GM-CSF. Dendritic cell vaccine was injected intradermally three times, biweekly.

Time point here: after dendritic cell vaccination, including at tumor progression/relapse. Blood PBMC samples: pre-vaccination, two weeks post third vaccination, and at tumor progression. V was cut by 6 bases and J by 1 base, with 13 bases left in between. Germline lookup yields CDR1 SGHNT and CDR2 YYREEE (reference sequence). The CDR3 covers 14 residues. The primer mix had 60 V beta and 13 J beta primers. The method was immunoSEQ multiplex PCR; TCRdb's version includes in-frame clones alone and lacks a portion of them. The repertoire consists of over 65,000 clones, with less than 85% occurring once and the leading ten covering about 9.3%.

The sample in question was blood, obtained after dendritic cell vaccination. The clonotype was recovered from a human donor with glioblastoma. V is TRBV5-4 and J is TRBJ1-1; D ambiguous. DNA for the CDR3: TGTGCCAGCACTAGAACGGGGAGGAACACTGAAGCTTTCTTT. Translation: CASTRTGRNTEAFF.